Shown below are 19 T cell receptor beta chains from a single sample sequenced in a study of beta chain features in type 1 diabetes. Reverse transcribing all isolated RNA meant expressed TCRB transcripts were sequenced. Libraries were prepared by immunoSEQ multiplex PCR; TCRdb keeps only in-frame clonotypes and omits some of them. The table has some 410,000 clones, more than 9.5% seen once. The sequenced material came from naive CD4+ T cells from blood. The receptor set was obtained from a woman under 30 in good health.

The CDR3: CASSLMSGVVTGELFF. Written as DNA, the CDR3 is TGTGCCAGCAGCTTAATGAGCGGGGTGGTCACCGGGGAGCTGTTTTTT. The V gene is TRBV7-3, the J gene TRBJ2-2; TRBD2 matches at 7 bases. Germline V CDR1 and CDR2: SGHTA, FQGTGA. Trimming cost V 1 base and J 4 bases; bases outside gene matches: 6. This CDR3 contains 16 residues.

The V gene is TRBV4-3, the J gene TRBJ2-5; TRBD2 matches at 12 bases. V was pared by 4 bases and J by 5 bases, with 11 bases of the junction left unmatched. Germline V gene lookup returns CDR1 LGHNA and CDR2 YSLEER. The CDR3 runs 17 residues. The CDR3 region is CASSRGLAGSGGETQYF. As DNA, the CDR3 is TGCGCCAGCAGCCGAGGACTAGCGGGGAGTGGTGGGGAGACCCAGTACTTC.

The table lists this clone with a few counts. The chain links TRBV6-4 to TRBJ1-6; D remains ambiguous. This CDR3 spans 13 amino acids. Looked up from germline, CDR1 is MRHNA and CDR2 is SNTAGT. V shed 2 bases and J shed 14 bases, with 13 bases lying between them. This chain's CDR3 is CASSDTTRSSLHF. CDR3 sequence (DNA): TGTGCCAGCAGTGACACTACCCGGTCATCCCTCCACTTT.

V usage is TRBV20-1 and J usage is TRBJ2-7; D uncertain. The CDR3 runs 11 residues. CDR1 and CDR2 from the germline V gene are DFQATT and SNEGSKA (reference sequence). The CDR3 loop reads CRPGGAYEQYV. The CDR3 bases are TGCAGGCCAGGTGGAGCCTACGAGCAGTACGTC.

This clone was found a few times. The chain links TRBV7-3 to TRBJ2-1, with a weak D call TRBD2 (5 bases). The CDR3 has 14 residues. V was shortened by 5 bases and J by 5 bases, with 13 bases between the two germline ends. CDR1 SGHTA and CDR2 FQGTGA come from the germline V gene. The CDR3 DNA reads TGTGCCAGCAGCGCCAGAGGGAATAACAATGAGCAGTTCTTC. As protein: CASSARGNNNEQFF. The variable domain in full, with the rest retrieved from reference TRBV7-3 and TRBJ2-1, is GAGVSQTPSNKVTEKGKYVELRCDPISGHTALYWYRQSLGQGPEFLIYFQGTGAADDSGLPNDRFFAVRPEGSVSTLKIQRTERGDSAVYLCASSARGNNNEQFFGPGTRLTVL.

A few counts support this clone. V usage is TRBV25-1 and J usage is TRBJ1-4; the D is unclear. V shed 4 bases and J shed 10 bases, with 13 bases lying between them. The CDR3 spans 13 residues. The germline V gene encodes CDR1 MGHDK and CDR2 SYGVNS. CDR3 sequence (DNA): TGTGCCAGCAGTGCTAAAGGGTCCGGAAAACTGTTTTTT. Protein sequence: CASSAKGSGKLFF.

V gene TRBV18 combines with J gene TRBJ1-3; D remains ambiguous. There are 17 residues in the CDR3. V was pared by 1 base and J by 1 base, with 14 bases between. CDR1 is KGHSH, CDR2 LQKENI, per germline. The CDR3 here is CASSPLSRGESGNTIYF. CDR3 sequence (DNA): TGTGCCAGCTCACCACTCTCACGGGGAGAATCTGGAAACACCATATATTTT.

The J gene is TRBJ2-7, the V gene TRBV7-2; 7 nucleotides align to TRBD1. Germline V CDR1 and CDR2: SGHTA, FQGNSA. Trimming at V came to 4 bases and at J to 6 bases, leaving 12 bases not matched to a gene. This CDR3 has 15 amino acids. This chain's CDR3 is CASSSSGQITGEQYF. For the CDR3, the DNA is TGTGCCAGCAGCTCCTCGGGACAGATTACGGGCGAGCAGTACTTC.

This rearrangement joins TRBV14 to TRBJ2-1; TRBD2 aligns across 10 bases. V dropped 2 bases and J dropped 9; count of bases not matched to a gene: 10. Germline lookup yields CDR1 SGHDN and CDR2 FVKESK. There are 16 residues in the CDR3. This CDR3 reads CASSQLAGAPLFEQFF. CDR3 sequence (DNA): TGTGCCAGCAGCCAACTAGCGGGAGCCCCCTTGTTTGAGCAGTTCTTC.

This clone showed up just a few times. The J gene is TRBJ2-3, the V gene TRBV7-9; the D gene could be TRBD1 or TRBD2 (5 bases each). Germline V lookup: CDR1 SEHNR, CDR2 FQNEAQ (reference sequence). V lost 3 bases and J 1 base, leaving 17 bases between the germline ends. The CDR3 runs to 17 residues. As DNA, the CDR3 is TGTGCCAGCAGCTTTCCGGTGACGAGGGACCGCACAGATACGCAGTATTTT. Its translation is CASSFPVTRDRTDTQYF. Looking up the rest from reference TRBV7-9 and TRBJ2-3 gives the full variable domain: DTGVSQNPRHKITKRGQNVTFRCDPISEHNRLYWYRQTLGQGPEFLTYFQNEAQLEKSRLLSDRFSAERPKGSFSTLEIQRTEQGDSAMYLCASSFPVTRDRTDTQYFGPGTRLTVL.

The V call is TRBV28, the J call TRBJ2-7, with D uncertain. This CDR3 has 14 residues. Deletions cut 5 bases from V and 3 bases from J, with 14 bases between. Germline CDR1 reads MDHEN; CDR2 reads SYDVKM. The CDR3 nucleotides are TGTGCCAGCAGTATTAGGAAGGGTTTCTACGAGCAGTACGTC. This translates into CASSIRKGFYEQYV.

The J gene is TRBJ2-3, the V gene TRBV7-2; 10 positions match TRBD2. The CDR3 has 15 amino acids. V lost 4 bases and J lost 1; bases outside the gene matches: 2. The germline V gene has CDR1 SGHTA and CDR2 FQGNSA. CDR3 residues: CASSSLAGGTDTQYF. The CDR3 DNA reads as TGTGCCAGCAGCTCGCTAGCGGGGGGCACAGATACGCAGTATTTT.

This clone was detected a few times. This rearrangement joins TRBV7-2 to TRBJ2-7, with D possibly TRBD1 on 5 matching bases. The CDR3 totals 15 residues. V was pared by 7 bases and J by 0 bases, with 16 bases between. Looked up from germline, CDR1 is SGHTA and CDR2 is FQGNSA. CDR3 region: CASKRGYQYSYEQYF. The DNA of the CDR3 is TGTGCCAGCAAAAGGGGCTACCAGTACTCCTACGAGCAGTACTTC.

V usage is TRBV2 and J usage is TRBJ1-6, with 9 bases matching TRBD1. Losses at the gene ends were 3 bases for V and 7 bases for J; bases not matched to a gene: 4. The CDR3 is 15 amino acids. CDR1 is SNHLY and CDR2 is FYNNEI in the germline V gene. This CDR3 is CASSDFGTGNSPLHF. CDR3 in DNA: TGTGCCAGCAGTGATTTTGGGACAGGGAATTCACCCCTCCACTTT.

V usage is TRBV18 and J usage is TRBJ2-1; TRBD2 aligns across 12 bases. V lost 3 bases to trimming and J lost 7 bases; unmatched junction nucleotides: 7. The CDR3 runs 16 residues. Per the germline V gene, CDR1 is KGHSH and CDR2 is LQKENI. The CDR3 sequence: CASSPRRLAGVNEQFF. The CDR3 DNA is TGTGCCAGCTCACCTAGGAGACTAGCGGGAGTTAATGAGCAGTTCTTC.

The V gene is TRBV7-6, the J gene TRBJ2-3; TRBD2 matches at 11 bases. The CDR3 loop spans 15 amino acids. Germline CDR1 reads SGHVS; CDR2 reads FNYEAQ. V lost 6 bases and J lost 7; bases outside the gene matches: 9. The CDR3 loop reads CASSQLAGGGNTQYF. Here the CDR3 DNA reads TGTGCCAGCAGTCAGCTAGCGGGAGGTGGTAATACGCAGTATTTT.

The V call is TRBV29-1, the J call TRBJ1-1; D gene ambiguous. Per the germline V gene, CDR1 is SQVTM and CDR2 is ANQGSEA. Trimming shortened V by 3 bases and J by 10 bases, and 15 bases separated the two germline ends. There are 12 residues in the CDR3. The DNA of the CDR3 is TGCAGCGTTGACCCCCTTCAGGCGCGAGCTTTCTTT. Translated, it gives CSVDPLQARAFF. The full variable domain, in which reference TRBV29-1 and TRBJ1-1 provide the parts outside the CDR3, is SAVISQKPSRDICQRGTSLTIQCQVDSQVTMMFWYRQQPGQSLTLIATANQGSEATYESGFVIDKFPISRPNLTFSTLTVSNMSPEDSSIYLCSVDPLQARAFFGQGTRLTVV.

The chain carries TRBV29-1 and TRBJ2-3; the match to TRBD2 covers 11 bases. CDR1 is SQVTM, CDR2 ANQGSEA, per germline. Germline trimming cut 5 bases from V and 0 bases from J; bases unmatched to any gene: 4. The CDR3 has 15 amino acids. The CDR3, as DNA: TGCAGCGTTATCCTAGCGGGGGGCAGCACAGATACGCAGTATTTT. Protein product: CSVILAGGSTDTQYF.

The rearrangement links TRBV4-1 to TRBJ2-3; no clear D gene. CDR3 length: 15 amino acids. The V gene's germline CDR1 is MGHRA and CDR2 YSYEKL. Trimming cost V 0 bases and J 0 bases, with 7 bases left between them. The CDR3 DNA sequence: TGCGCCAGCAGCCAAGATGGGTTTAGCACAGATACGCAGTATTTT. Translating it yields CASSQDGFSTDTQYF.